This TCR beta chain was obtained from a study of beta chain features in type 1 diabetes (dated by TCRdb to 2017 to 2018). Broadly, across the study: No differences in mean age, gender distribution, total cell number or subset yield were found between patients and healthy donors. A total of 100 million to 140 million sorted cells were examined across all samples, and the number of cells per subset was strongly correlated with RNA yield. The study compared TCRB repertoires of sorted circulating CD4+ T cell subsets between recently diagnosed type 1 diabetes patients and matched healthy donors. Regulatory and stem cell-like memory subsets were isolated from only 8 patients and roughly 8 healthy donors, whereas naive and central memory subsets came from all 30 or so donors. Points the paper makes about the study in general: At VDJ recombination sites, type 1 diabetes patients had fewer insertions and more deleted nucleotides, which implies abnormalities in thymic rearrangement. Naive, central memory and regulatory TCRB repertoires appeared more similar among patients than among healthy donors. HLA sub-analyses involved small numbers of individuals, so any influence of HLA type on TCRB rearrangement remained unresolved. Shorter templates might be favored by PCR, yet because patient and control samples were amplified and corrected together, any such skew would affect both groups equally. Because cDNA was sequenced instead of genomic DNA, highly expressing activated cells could be over-represented, though the groups showed no difference in activation or CD3 levels. A moderate but significant shortening of TCRB CDR3 length was observed in type 1 diabetes patients in all four CD4+ subsets.

Each donor gave one peripheral blood draw, averaging around 0.11 L, which was collected into heparinised tubes. A BD FACSAria II and a panel including CD45RO, CCR7, CD25, CD127, CD95 and CD27 were used to sort naive, central memory, regulatory and stem cell-like memory CD4+ T cells. Every sorted population had a purity above 95%. Right away, PBMCs were isolated by Lymphoprep density gradient centrifugation and were stained directly, with no culture step. So that batch effects would be minimized, each experiment stained and sorted samples in pairs, pairing one healthy donor with one patient. The V and J ends are trimmed by 1 base and 0 bases, leaving 14 bases between them. The CDR3, cysteine through phenylalanine, is 16 amino acids long. Only CDR3 DNA is held: 48 bases, read in frame from base 1. CDR1 and CDR2 were assigned from the germline V gene as SGHRS and YFSETQ. The entire isolated RNA was reverse transcribed using the High Capacity cDNA Reverse Transcription Kit, and thus expressed TCRB transcripts were sequenced. Deep immunoSEQ sequencing was applied to naive, central memory and regulatory T cell samples, giving an average of around 3.8 million total reads per sample. After sorted cells were lysed in RLT buffer, RNA was extracted with DNase-treated RNeasy Micro or Mini kits, with the choice depending on cell number. Each cell subset was processed on its own to prevent cross-contamination, while patient and healthy donor samples were processed together. The immunoSEQ multiplex PCR was used to amplify TCRB sequences from cDNA, yielding 87-bp fragments that span the CDR3 region. Sequencing of the amplicons was performed on the Illumina HiSeq platform. Per the authors' processing: Synthetic template baselines were used to correct PCR bias computationally, reads within Hamming distance 2 were collapsed together, and singletons that could not be merged were discarded. By aligning reads against IMGT, V, D and J genes, CDR3 length, and insertions or deletions at six rearrangement sites were assigned. Within each subset, clonotype counts were normalized to sorted cell number, after which true diversity and Gini coefficients were computed with the tcR R package. Repertoire sharing was quantified using the overlap coefficient calculated on TCRB nucleotide sequences. Out-of-frame TCRB sequences from naive cells were analyzed to stand in for the pre-selection repertoire. TCRdb mirrors the immuneACCESS table, restricted to in-frame sequences. Some clones are absent from its copies; in checked studies, under half trace to an unresolved V gene, and the reason for the others is unknown. The V and J calls and the clone size are those of that table, but D and trimming were determined from the DNA. The sample contains 400,000 to 450,000 clones, roughly 13% of them found a single time. Roughly 0.038% of the sample is taken by the ten largest.

This clone was observed a handful of times. The specificity of this receptor is unknown. No base quality values were provided; no much bigger clone lies one nucleotide off. Recombination connected TRBV5-1 to TRBJ2-7; the D gene may be TRBD1 or TRBD2, since each aligns over 5 bases. The sample consisted of naive CD4+ T cells from blood. The cell subset or site label, read with the paper, signifies: true naive CD4+ T cells. The TCR sequence derives from a man between 25 and 39 years old in good health. The CDR3 sequence is CASSLLPSGSSYEQYF. At the DNA level, the sequence is TGCGCCAGCAGCTTGCTTCCGTCAGGGAGCTCCTACGAGCAGTACTTC.